One sample yielded the 21 T cell receptor beta chains listed below, sequenced in a study of regulatory T cells in long-lasting Graves disease. Researchers made TCR beta libraries by using iRepertoire HTBI primers and running Arm-PCR on CDR3 regions. TCRdb redid the calling of the multiplex PCR reads with MiXCR, one entry per CDR3 protein. Of over 450,000 distinct CDR3 sequences listed, around 12% are singletons. The time point denotes: newly diagnosed GD, antithyroid drugs for less than 3 months. PBMC-extracted RNA yielded the TCR library. The sample was also reused in another study, on T cells in Graves' hyperthyroidism and ophthalmopathy.

Sample: peripheral blood mononuclear cells (PBMCs), taken at new diagnosis, from a patient treated with antithyroid drugs. These receptors originate from a woman in her twenties or thirties with Graves disease.

The chain is built from TRBV11-2 and TRBJ1-1; D is possibly TRBD1 (6 bases). Per the germline V gene, CDR1 is SGHAT and CDR2 is FQNNGV. This CDR3 contains 15 residues. Trimming took 2 bases from V and 1 from J, leaving 11 bases between them. The CDR3 sequence is CASSLIGGGNTEAFF. Written as DNA, the CDR3 is TGTGCCAGCAGCTTAATTGGGGGCGGGAACACTGAAGCTTTCTTT.

This clonotype was detected only a few times. CDR3 sequence (DNA): TGTGCCAGCAGCCCAGAACCAGTTTCCGGGGAGCTGTTTTTT. Residues: CASSPEPVSGELFF. The chain combines TRBV7-3 with TRBJ2-2; D unclear. This CDR3 has 14 residues. Trimming pared 5 bases from V and 6 bases from J, leaving 13 bases between. Germline V gene lookup returns CDR1 SGHTA and CDR2 FQGTGA.

In this sample, this clonotype turned up many times. This rearrangement joins TRBV4-2 to TRBJ2-7, with 7 bases identical to TRBD2. This CDR3 comprises 15 residues. The V gene's germline CDR1 is LGHNA and CDR2 YNFKEQ. The J segment lost 2 bases and the V segment lost 0 bases, leaving 4 bases of the junction unmatched. The CDR3 coding sequence is TGTGCCAGCAGCCAAGAAACGGGAGGTCCCTACGAGCAGTACTTC. Translated, it gives CASSQETGGPYEQYF.

Here the CDR3 DNA reads TGTGCCAGCAACCTACCCGGGACAGGGTATCAGCCCCAGCATTTT. Its translation is CASNLPGTGYQPQHF. The chain joins TRBV5-6 to TRBJ1-5; 9 bases agree with TRBD1. The germline V gene encodes CDR1 SGHDT and CDR2 YYEEEE. J gave up 5 bases and V 6 bases, and 9 bases lay outside the gene matches. The CDR3 contains 15 residues.

About this clonotype itself: This probably arose from a read error, given a far larger clone one base away. In nucleotides, the CDR3 is TGTGCCAGAAGCTTAGCGGCTCTGGGTAATGAGCAGTTCTTC. Amino acid sequence: CARSLAALGNEQFF. The chain carries TRBV11-3 and TRBJ2-1; TRBD2 is a possible D gene (6 bases). Germline-derived CDR1 and CDR2 are SGHNT and YENEEA. The CDR3 runs 14 residues.

V usage is TRBV19 and J usage is TRBJ2-7; 12 bases are a match to TRBD2. With 4 bases clipped from V and 5 bases from J, the junction kept 0 bases outside the gene matches. CDR1 and CDR2 (germline): LNHDA, SQIVND (reference sequence). The CDR3 length is 13 residues. CDR3 DNA: TGTGCCAGTAGTAGACTAGCGGGAGACGAGCAGTACTTC. Protein sequence: CASSRLAGDEQYF.

This clonotype was seen a few times. The rearrangement uses TRBV20-1 and TRBJ2-4; 10 positions match TRBD2. The V and J ends lost 3 bases and 10 bases, in that order; junction bases with no gene match: 9. CDR3 length: 14 amino acids. From germline, CDR1 is DFQATT and CDR2 SNEGSKA (reference sequence). For the CDR3, the DNA is TGCAGTGCTAGGAGGCTAGCGGGAGACGATATTCAGTACTTC. Amino acid sequence: CSARRLAGDDIQYF.

The gene calls are TRBV7-3 and TRBJ2-4, with D tentatively TRBD2 (5 bases). This CDR3 is built from 11 residues. Trimming cost V 5 bases and J 9 bases, with 8 bases left between them. Per germline, CDR1 SGHTA and CDR2 FQGTGA. The CDR3 DNA is TGTGCCAGCAGCGCCGGAGGCATTCAGTACTTC. Translating gives CASSAGGIQYF.

This clonotype came up many times. The chain uses TRBV28 and TRBJ2-3, with D possibly being TRBD2 (6 bases). CDR1 and CDR2 from the germline V gene are MDHEN and SYDVKM. The CDR3 is made up of 19 amino acids. Trimming cost V 3 bases and J 5 bases, with 27 bases left between them. This CDR3 reads CASSLAGTFDGLGRDTQYF. As DNA, the CDR3 is TGTGCCAGCAGTTTGGCGGGGACTTTCGACGGACTCGGTCGAGATACGCAGTATTTT.

There are many counts of this clonotype. The chain couples TRBV18 to TRBJ2-1; 8 bases match TRBD2. This CDR3 contains 14 residues. The V gene's germline CDR1 is KGHSH and CDR2 LQKENI. Trimming removed 3 bases from V and 5 bases from J; junction bases left unmatched: 3. For the CDR3, the DNA is TGTGCCAGCTCACCCTCAGCGGGGGACAATGAGCAGTTCTTC. It codes for CASSPSAGDNEQFF. Supplemented by reference TRBV18 and TRBJ2-1, the full variable domain reads NAGVMQNPRHLVRRRGQEARLRCSPMKGHSHVYWYRQLPEEGLKFMVYLQKENIIDESGMPKERFSAEFPKEGPSILRIQQVVRGDSAAYFCASSPSAGDNEQFFGPGTRLTVL.

This clonotype was observed at least ten times. The chain has TRBV12-3 or TRBV12-4 and TRBJ2-3, with a weak D call TRBD2 (6 bases). The CDR3 sequence is 14 residues long. V was pared by 3 bases and J by 8 bases, with 15 bases between. The CDR3 loop reads CASSFVGGAGTQYF. The CDR3 nucleotides read TGTGCCAGCAGTTTCGTGGGCGGGGCTGGTACGCAGTATTTT.

This clonotype was found many times. The chain uses TRBV27 and TRBJ2-1; TRBD1 or TRBD2 may be the D gene (7 bases each). The germline gives CDR1 MNHEY, CDR2 SMNVEV (reference sequence). The CDR3 is 14 residues long. V lost 5 bases to trimming and J lost 5 bases, with 13 bases between them. The CDR3: CASSQGGSHNEQFF. CDR3 nucleotides: TGTGCCAGCAGTCAGGGGGGGTCCCACAATGAGCAGTTCTTC.

This clonotype was seen only a few times. J is TRBJ1-1 and V is TRBV27; TRBD1 matches at 8 bases. J was trimmed by 1 base and V by 5 bases; bases with no gene match: 9. The CDR3 is 16 residues long. Germline V gene lookup returns CDR1 MNHEY and CDR2 SMNVEV (reference sequence). In nucleotides, the CDR3 is TGTGCCAGCAGTCGCCAGGGGGCAATGAAGAACACTGAAGCTTTCTTT. This gives the protein CASSRQGAMKNTEAFF.

This sequence joins TRBV4-1 and TRBJ1-2; D not certain. Trimming left V 0 bases short and J 2 bases short, with 7 bases between. The CDR3 has 14 amino acids. The germline V gene encodes CDR1 MGHRA and CDR2 YSYEKL. The CDR3 sequence: CASSQEAKNYGYTF. As DNA, the CDR3 is TGCGCCAGCAGCCAAGAGGCAAAAAACTATGGCTACACCTTC.

The V and J genes are TRBV2 and TRBJ2-5; D might be TRBD1 or TRBD2, each matching 5 bases. V was trimmed by 6 bases and J by 4 bases, leaving 12 bases between them. This CDR3 has 13 residues. From germline, CDR1 is SNHLY and CDR2 FYNNEI. DNA for the CDR3: TGTGCCAGCAGGAGAGGGGTGCGAGAGACCCAGTACTTC. Translation: CASRRGVRETQYF.

In its sample, this clonotype was seen a few times. This chain connects TRBV30 to TRBJ1-1; 9 bases line up with TRBD1. This CDR3 region has 17 residues. J gave up 4 bases and V 4 bases, and 16 bases lay outside the gene matches. The germline gives CDR1 GTSNPN, CDR2 SVGIG (reference sequence). The CDR3 protein is CAWIRLGTGKTVTEAFF. In nucleotides, the CDR3 is TGTGCCTGGATACGCCTCGGGACAGGGAAGACGGTCACTGAAGCTTTCTTT.

The CDR3 DNA follows: TGTGCCAGCAGCCCGAGGCTAGCGGGAGAGATTGATACGCAGTATTTT. This codes for CASSPRLAGEIDTQYF. The chain employs TRBV7-8 and TRBJ2-3, with TRBD2 matching over 10 bases. This CDR3 contains 16 residues. Germline CDR1 reads SGHVS; CDR2 reads FQNEAQ. Unmatched junction bases numbered 11, after V lost 5 bases and J lost 6 bases. Full variable domain (remainder filled in from reference TRBV7-8 and TRBJ2-3): GAGVSQSPRYKVAKRGQDVALRCDPISGHVSLFWYQQALGQGPEFLTYFQNEAQLDKSGLPSDRFFAERPEGSVSTLKIQRTQQEDSAVYLCASSPRLAGEIDTQYFGPGTRLTVL.

The chain couples TRBV5-1 to TRBJ2-7, with 8 bases aligning to TRBD2. Trimming at V came to 3 bases and at J to 6 bases, leaving 8 bases not matched to a gene. The CDR3 is 14 residues long. In germline, CDR1 is SGHRS, CDR2 YFSETQ. CDR3 residues: CASSSGLDLSEQYF. The CDR3 coding sequence is TGCGCCAGCAGCTCGGGACTAGATCTCTCCGAGCAGTACTTC.

In this sample, this clonotype turned up many times. The chain has TRBV11-2 and TRBJ2-3; D ambiguous. The CDR3 has 14 residues. Germline lookup yields CDR1 SGHAT and CDR2 FQNNGV. The V gene lost 3 bases and the J gene lost 6 bases, with 13 bases spanning the gap. This CDR3 reads CASSFQSLSDTQYF. In DNA, the CDR3 is TGTGCCAGCAGCTTTCAATCATTGTCCGATACGCAGTATTTT.

This clonotype has a count of ten or more. This chain links TRBV12-3 or TRBV12-4 with TRBJ2-2; D tentatively reads TRBD1 or TRBD2 (6 bases each). The CDR3 is 14 amino acids. Deletions cut 4 bases from V and 4 bases from J, with 10 bases between. CDR3 sequence reads: CASSYEGGTGELFF. CDR3 sequence (DNA): TGTGCCAGCAGTTACGAGGGGGGCACCGGGGAGCTGTTTTTT.

This clonotype occurred many times. The V gene is TRBV13, the J gene TRBJ2-1; maybe TRBD2 (5 bases). Germline V gene data show CDR1 as PRHDT and CDR2 as FYEKMQ (reference sequence). The length of the CDR3 is 14 residues. V was clipped by 5 bases and J by 4 bases, with 12 bases between them. CDR3 DNA sequence: TGTGCCAGCAGCCATGAGGAGCGGTACAATGAGCAGTTCTTC. Protein: CASSHEERYNEQFF. Filled out from reference TRBV13 and TRBJ2-1, the complete variable domain reads AAGVIQSPRHLIKEKRETATLKCYPIPRHDTVYWYQQGPGQDPQFLISFYEKMQSDKGSIPDRFSAQQFSDYHSELNMSSLELGDSALYFCASSHEERYNEQFFGPGTRLTVL.